Described below is a single TCR beta chain sequence and its context. Its antigen is not yet known. Base qualities are not recorded, but no much larger clone differs from it by a single base. The data belong to a study of blood T cell repertoires in COVID-19 (dated by TCRdb to 2020 to 2022). For the wider study: Collaborator samples came from the United States, Italy and Spain and covered acute and convalescent phases of COVID-19. The material from the prospective study consisted of cDNA or gDNA derived from T cells, B-cell-depleted T cells, or PBMCs. The dataset comprised deeply sampled blood TCRbeta repertoires from subjects exposed to, actively infected with, or recovered from COVID-19. A freely available public database, intended as a resource for researchers studying the immune response to SARS-CoV-2, is where the repertoires were released. Samples were obtained from the ongoing ImmuneRACE study (first 160 participants) and from over 1,000 subjects provided by 6 global collaborators. A de-identified subject ID, COVID-19 status, age in years and sex were almost always included in the sample metadata. Where HLA class I and class II types were available, the types were taken from metadata supplied by the sample provider, not from assay-based typing.

Overall study outcomes, separate from this receptor: The amount of clinical and demographic metadata varied by source and participant and was provided uncurated.

The immunoSEQ Assay, a bias-controlled multiplex PCR, was used to amplify TCRbeta CDR3 regions from genomic DNA. The published analysis was carried out like this. Nucleated cell counts per sample were estimated from amplification of reference gene primers within the assay. Sequence reads were collapsed and filtered to measure the absolute abundance of every unique TCRbeta CDR3 rearrangement. For each sample, productive Simpson clonality was calculated by taking the square root of Simpson's diversity index across productive rearrangements. TCRdb re-hosts the immuneACCESS table, in-frame sequences only. Its copies lack some clones; in the studies checked, an unresolved V gene accounts for under half of them, and the cause for the rest is not known. The DNA was the basis for D and trimming; V, J and clone size are from that table. The sample includes about 120,000 clones, with around two thirds observed a single time. The ten largest clonotypes hold around 2% of the sample.

CDR1 is given as SGHTA and CDR2 as FQGTGA, both from the germline V gene. V loses 0 bases, J loses 7 bases, and the germline ends lie 12 bases apart. The CDR3 measures 15 amino acids from cysteine to phenylalanine. Of the read, only the CDR3 DNA is kept; its 45 bases are in frame from base 1. Whole blood was collected in K2EDTA tubes by collaborating institutions according to the institutions' own protocols. For TCRbeta analysis, collaborator samples were shipped as frozen whole blood, as isolated PBMCs, or as DNA extracted from either sample type. The sequence joins TRBV7-3 to TRBJ2-2, with no reliable assignment of the D segment. The sequencing sample was made of peripheral blood. This receptor was obtained from a woman in her 70s with acute or convalescent COVID-19. Here the CDR3 is given as CASSLTGTTGGELFF. The sequenced DNA: TGTGCCAGCAGCTTAACAGGCACGACGGGCGGGGAGCTGTTTTTT.